Listed below are T cell receptor beta chains from one sample, sequenced in a study of T cell repertoires in cytomegalovirus infection. TCRdb fed the reads into MiXCR, producing one record per CDR3 protein. The repertoire holds fewer than 300,000 distinct CDR3 sequences, with about 26% as singletons. Sequenced sample: PBMCs. The receptors originated from a human donor in good health (CMV status not recorded). Some clones in this sample may be carry-over from other donors' samples. Each CDR3 is given with its conserved first and last residue. The D gene is left open where the match is weak. Clone size is stated in some rows and not others, as once, few, many or a class when expanded.

d_call: -; j_call: TRBJ1-1; cdr3_length: 13; v_call: TRBV29-1; clone_size: few; cdr3_nt: TGCAGCGTAGAGACGGGCATGAACACTGAAGCTTTCTTT; cdr3_aa: CSVETGMNTEAFF
d_call: -; j_call: TRBJ2-2; cdr3_length: 15; v_call: TRBV4-1; clone_size: -; cdr3_nt: TGCGCCAGCAGCCCTGCTTCCGCGAACACCGGGGAGCTGATTTTT; cdr3_aa: CASSPASANTGELIF
d_call: -; j_call: TRBJ1-1; cdr3_length: 13; v_call: TRBV7-2; clone_size: many; cdr3_nt: TGTGCCAGCAGCGCGACACAGGGCACTGAAGCTTTCTTT; cdr3_aa: CASSATQGTEAFF
d_call: -; j_call: TRBJ1-1; cdr3_length: 14; v_call: TRBV12-3/TRBV12-4; clone_size: few; cdr3_nt: TGTGCCAGCAGTTTAATTGGCAGGGTTACTGAAGCTTTCTTT; cdr3_aa: CASSLIGRVTEAFF
d_call: TRBD2; j_call: TRBJ2-1; cdr3_length: 16; v_call: TRBV10-3; clone_size: many; cdr3_nt: TGTGCCATCAGTGAGTCCCTAAGCGGGAGGGCCGGTGAGCAGTTCTTC; cdr3_aa: CAISESLSGRAGEQFF
d_call: -; j_call: TRBJ2-7; cdr3_length: 13; v_call: TRBV20-1; clone_size: few; cdr3_nt: TGCAGTGCTCTGCGGGGGCCCTCCTACGAGCAGTACTTC; cdr3_aa: CSALRGPSYEQYF
d_call: TRBD1; j_call: TRBJ1-2; cdr3_length: 15; v_call: TRBV7-6; clone_size: many; cdr3_nt: TGTGCCAGCAGCTTAGGGACAGGCGGGGACTATGGCTACACCTTC; cdr3_aa: CASSLGTGGDYGYTF
d_call: -; j_call: TRBJ1-1; cdr3_length: 14; v_call: TRBV7-6; clone_size: -; cdr3_nt: TGTGCCAGCTTCGGGGGCGCGATCGACACTGAAGCTTTCTTT; cdr3_aa: CASFGGAIDTEAFF
d_call: TRBD2; j_call: TRBJ2-2; cdr3_length: 16; v_call: TRBV5-6; clone_size: -; cdr3_nt: TGTGCCAGCAGCCCAGCGACTAGCGGGAACACCGGGGAGCTGTTTTTT; cdr3_aa: CASSPATSGNTGELFF
d_call: TRBD2; j_call: TRBJ2-1; cdr3_length: 17; v_call: TRBV7-9; clone_size: few; cdr3_nt: TGTGCCAGCAGCAATCCCCAGCGGGAGAGTTCCTACAATGAGCAGTTCTTC; cdr3_aa: CASSNPQRESSYNEQFF